The 31 T cell receptor beta chains in this list originate from one sample, sequenced in a study of cytomegalovirus exposure and HLA in healthy donors. Sequencing was performed with immunoSEQ multiplex PCR; in TCRdb, only in-frame clones are kept and a portion is missing. The data hold about 200,000 clones, with over 80% observed a single time. Sequenced: PBMCs. These receptors all stem from a woman under 30 in good health and CMV-seronegative.

The chain uses TRBV30 and TRBJ2-5; either TRBD1 or TRBD2 may supply D (5 bases each). Germline CDR1 reads GTSNPN; CDR2 reads SVGIG (reference sequence). The CDR3 covers 14 residues. V shed 0 bases and J shed 5 bases, with 13 bases lying between them. For the CDR3, the DNA is TGTGCCTGGAGTGTACTGGGACGGAGGGAGACCCAGTACTTC. It yields the protein CAWSVLGRRETQYF.

The J gene is TRBJ1-5, the V gene TRBV6-5; 11 bases map to TRBD1. The germline gives CDR1 MNHEY, CDR2 SVGAGI. The length of the CDR3 is 14 residues. V shed 6 bases and J 5 bases; nucleotides not matched to a gene: 3. The CDR3 reads CASSLGQGDQPQHF. CDR3 bases: TGTGCCAGCAGCTTGGGACAGGGGGATCAGCCCCAGCATTTT.

Regarding this clone: Possible read error: a much larger clone is one base away. The chain is built from TRBV6-1 and TRBJ2-6; D gene unclear. Trimming left V 1 base short and J 1 base short, with 5 bases between. This CDR3 is 15 amino acids long. CDR1 is MNHNS, CDR2 SASEGT, per germline. The CDR3 sequence: CASSEGQSGANVLTF. DNA for the CDR3: TGTGCCAGCAGTGAAGGACAATCTGGGGCCAACGTCCTGACTTTC.

The chain couples TRBV15 to TRBJ1-5, with D possibly being TRBD1 (6 bases). Germline values: CDR1 LNHNV, CDR2 YYDKDF (reference sequence). Trimming left V 5 bases short and J 2 bases short, with 10 bases between. The CDR3 has 14 residues. The CDR3 nucleotides read TGTGCCACCAGCCAAAGGGGGGGCAATCAGCCCCAGCATTTT. Its protein is CATSQRGGNQPQHF.

The CDR3 DNA is TGTGCCAGCAGCCGGGGGACAGGGGGACAGCCCCAGCATTTT. Encoded protein: CASSRGTGGQPQHF. This chain links TRBV4-2 with TRBJ1-5, with TRBD1 identical over 11 bases. The CDR3 spans 14 residues. Germline-derived CDR1 and CDR2 are LGHNA and YNFKEQ. Germline trimming cut 4 bases from V and 7 bases from J; bases unmatched to any gene: 3.

The chain recombines TRBV7-8 with TRBJ2-7, with D maybe TRBD2 (5 bases). Between the trimmed V and J ends, which lost 6 bases and 3 bases, there was a span of 18 bases. Germline V gene lookup returns CDR1 SGHVS and CDR2 FQNEAQ. CDR3 length: 15 amino acids. CDR3 DNA: TGTGCCAGCAGGTCCGGAAGCCCCGGGGTCTACGAGCAGTACTTC. Translating it yields CASRSGSPGVYEQYF.

On this clone: Germline and junction disagree at one end, which may indicate a read error. V gene TRBV7-7 combines with J gene TRBJ2-7; D call uncertain. The CDR3 has 13 residues. Per the germline V gene, CDR1 is SSHAT and CDR2 is FNYEAQ (reference sequence). The CDR3: CASSLYSSHEQYF. CDR3 nucleotides: TGTGCTAGCAGCTTGTACAGTTCCCACGAGCAGTACTTC. The whole variable domain, filled in from reference TRBV7-7 and TRBJ2-7, reads GAGVSQSPRYKVTKRGQDVTLRCDPISSHATLYWYQQALGQGPEFLTYFNYEAQPDKSGLPSDRFSAERPEGSISTLTIQRTEQRDSAMYRCASSLYSSHEQYFGPGTRLTVT.

The rearrangement uses TRBV20-1 and TRBJ1-2; D remains unclear. V lost 0 bases and J 7 bases, leaving 6 bases between the germline ends. The CDR3 runs 11 residues. The germline CDR1 and CDR2 sequences are DFQATT and SNEGSKA (reference sequence). In nucleotides, the CDR3 is TGCAGTGCTAGAGACTCCAGTGGCTACACCTTC. Its translation: CSARDSSGYTF.

CDR3 in amino acids: CASSLGGSWETQYF. CDR3 DNA: TGTGCCAGCAGCTTAGGGGGGTCGTGGGAGACCCAGTACTTC. The chain has TRBV7-6 and TRBJ2-5; D may be TRBD1 or TRBD2 (5 bases each). This CDR3 contains 14 residues. V lost 1 base and J 5 bases, leaving 11 bases between the germline ends. Germline assignment: CDR1 SGHVS and CDR2 FNYEAQ.

The chain is built from TRBV2 and TRBJ1-4; TRBD1 might be the D (5 bases). This CDR3 region has 15 residues. Germline assignment: CDR1 SNHLY and CDR2 FYNNEI. Trimming took off 7 bases at V and 4 bases at J, with 16 bases between the two ends. The CDR3 loop reads CASNPSRAVNEKLFF. CDR3 DNA: TGTGCCAGCAACCCCAGCAGGGCAGTTAATGAAAAACTGTTTTTT.

This chain uses TRBV7-3 with TRBJ2-5, with D perhaps TRBD2 (7 bases). The germline V gene has CDR1 SGHTA and CDR2 FQGTGA. V lost 1 base and J 5 bases, leaving 14 bases between the germline ends. This CDR3 comprises 15 residues. In DNA form, the CDR3 reads TGTGCCAGCAGCTTAAGAGGGGGGAGGGCGGAGACCCAGTACTTC. Its protein product is CASSLRGGRAETQYF.

The V gene is TRBV6-1, the J gene TRBJ1-1, with a weak D call TRBD1 (6 bases). This CDR3 contains 13 residues. The V end was cut by 1 base, the J end by 7 bases, with 10 bases between. CDR1 MNHNS and CDR2 SASEGT come from the germline V gene. The CDR3 DNA reads TGTGCCAGCAGTGAAGGACAGGAGGGTGAAGCTTTCTTT. Translation: CASSEGQEGEAFF.

The chain employs TRBV30 and TRBJ2-1; no definite D call. Germline V gene lookup returns CDR1 GTSNPN and CDR2 SVGIG (reference sequence). Trimming cost V 0 bases and J 8 bases, with 14 bases left between them. This CDR3 has 14 residues. For the CDR3, the DNA is TGTGCCTGGAGTGTATCCCTGGGTGGCGATGAGCAGTTCTTC. Translated, it gives CAWSVSLGGDEQFF.

The chain couples TRBV16 to TRBJ1-3; D remains ambiguous. V was clipped by 2 bases and J by 3 bases, with 14 bases between them. Germline V gene sequence: CDR1 KGHSY, CDR2 FQNENV. CDR3 size: 16 residues. The chain's CDR3 is CASSQGTRVYGNTIYF. Here the CDR3 DNA reads TGTGCCAGCAGCCAAGGTACACGAGTTTATGGAAACACCATATATTTT.

The chain uses TRBV29-1 and TRBJ1-4; 9 positions agree with TRBD1. After removal of 6 bases from V and 5 bases from J, the junction contained 4 bases not matched to a gene. From germline, CDR1 is SQVTM and CDR2 ANQGSEA. The CDR3 is 13 amino acids. The CDR3 loop reads CSVPGTGNEKLFF. The CDR3 DNA reads as TGCAGCGTCCCCGGGACAGGGAATGAAAAACTGTTTTTT.

The gene calls are TRBV6-1 and TRBJ1-2; D is unresolved. The CDR3 is made up of 13 amino acids. CDR1 is MNHNS, CDR2 SASEGT, per germline. V shed 3 bases and J shed 7 bases, with 12 bases lying between them. CDR3 DNA sequence: TGTGCCAGCAGTGATTGGCGTGCTCTTGGCTACACCTTC. It codes for CASSDWRALGYTF.

The V gene is TRBV30, the J gene TRBJ2-1; tentatively, D is TRBD1 (6 bases). The ends were cut back, 0 bases at V and 8 bases at J, with 14 bases in the middle. Germline values: CDR1 GTSNPN, CDR2 SVGIG (reference sequence). This CDR3 has 14 residues. The CDR3 is CAWSVFGNRDEQFF. CDR3 bases: TGTGCCTGGAGTGTATTCGGGAACAGGGATGAGCAGTTCTTC.

V and J are TRBV5-1 and TRBJ2-1; D is unresolved. V gave up 2 bases and J gave up 8 bases, with 5 bases separating them. CDR1 is SGHRS and CDR2 is YFSETQ in the germline V gene. The CDR3 has 11 residues. The CDR3 DNA follows: TGCGCCAGCAGCTTCATCGATGAGCAGTTCTTC. It codes for CASSFIDEQFF. Full variable domain (rest looked up from reference TRBV5-1 and TRBJ2-1): KAGVTQTPRYLIKTRGQQVTLSCSPISGHRSVSWYQQTPGQGLQFLFEYFSETQRNKGNFPGRFSGRQFSNSRSEMNVSTLELGDSALYLCASSFIDEQFFGPGTRLTVL.

V gene TRBV7-8 combines with J gene TRBJ2-7; 11 bases are shared with TRBD1. Looked up from germline, CDR1 is SGHVS and CDR2 is FQNEAQ. J was trimmed by 3 bases and V by 4 bases; bases with no gene match: 5. CDR3 length: 15 amino acids. The CDR3 is CASSYAGTGGYEQYF. CDR3 bases: TGTGCCAGCAGCTACGCCGGGACAGGGGGCTACGAGCAGTACTTC.

This chain joins TRBV9 and TRBJ1-2; D gene unclear. Between the trimmed V and J ends, which lost 7 bases and 8 bases, there was a span of 15 bases. This CDR3 region has 12 residues. Germline loops: CDR1 SGDLS, CDR2 YYNGEE. CDR3 sequence: CASSPMGGGYTF. CDR3 nucleotides: TGTGCCAGCTCGCCGATGGGTGGCGGCTACACCTTC.

This clone was counted a single time. J is TRBJ2-6 and V is TRBV7-6; no firm D call. Trimming took 0 bases from V and 4 from J, leaving 1 base between them. Per the germline V gene, CDR1 is SGHVS and CDR2 is FNYEAQ. This CDR3 is built from 13 residues. The CDR3 region has the DNA TGTGCCAGCAGCTTAGCCGGGGCCAACGTCCTGACTTTC. The encoded protein is CASSLAGANVLTF.

The genes are TRBV28 and TRBJ1-5; D might be TRBD1 (6 bases). The CDR3 spans 16 residues. The V and J ends lost 6 bases and 2 bases respectively, with 17 bases between them. CDR1 MDHEN and CDR2 SYDVKM come from the germline V gene. The CDR3 nucleotides read TGTGCCAGCAGGACCACACGAGGGGGTGGCAATCAGCCCCAGCATTTT. Residues: CASRTTRGGGNQPQHF.

The rearrangement joins TRBV10-2 to TRBJ2-4; TRBD1 might be the D (5 bases). The CDR3 contains 13 residues. Germline assignment: CDR1 WSHSY and CDR2 SAAADI. V was shortened by 7 bases and J by 5 bases, with 12 bases between the two germline ends. CDR3 residues: CASNFEGENIQYF. The CDR3 region has the DNA TGCGCCAGCAACTTCGAAGGGGAAAACATTCAGTACTTC.

The chain couples TRBV30 to TRBJ2-7; weak D call: TRBD1 (5 bases). Deletions cut 3 bases from V and 0 bases from J, with 30 bases between. This CDR3 is 20 amino acids long. The V gene's germline CDR1 is GTSNPN and CDR2 SVGIG (reference sequence). CDR3 sequence reads: CAWRAARGGRSYRSSYEQYF. In DNA form, the CDR3 reads TGTGCCTGGAGGGCCGCTAGGGGCGGAAGGTCCTACAGGAGCTCCTACGAGCAGTACTTC.

This clone has only one observation. The genes are TRBV28 and TRBJ1-2; 7 bases match TRBD1. J was trimmed by 4 bases and V by 8 bases; bases with no gene match: 16. The germline gives CDR1 MDHEN, CDR2 SYDVKM. There are 16 residues in the CDR3. Here the CDR3 reads CASALRGRLEGYGYTF. The CDR3 nucleotides are TGTGCCAGCGCCTTGAGGGGGCGGCTGGAGGGCTATGGCTACACCTTC.

This clone was counted a few times. The chain links TRBV28 to TRBJ2-7, with TRBD2 as a possible D gene (5 bases). Germline CDR1 reads MDHEN; CDR2 reads SYDVKM. Trimming removed 4 bases at V and 0 bases at J, with 13 bases between. The CDR3 runs 15 residues. In nucleotides, the CDR3 is TGTGCCAGCAGTTCGCCGGGGAAAAGCTCCTACGAGCAGTACTTC. As protein: CASSSPGKSSYEQYF.

This rearrangement joins TRBV5-1 to TRBJ2-2, with no clear D. Germline V lookup: CDR1 SGHRS, CDR2 YFSETQ. This CDR3 has 12 amino acids. V was trimmed by 3 bases and J by 5 bases, leaving 5 bases between them. The CDR3 DNA reads TGCGCCAGCAGCTCATCGACCGGGGAGCTGTTTTTT. Protein sequence: CASSSSTGELFF.

This clone was found once. This sequence joins TRBV5-6 and TRBJ2-6; weak D call: TRBD2 (5 bases). The CDR3 loop spans 19 amino acids. Trimming left V 0 bases short and J 3 bases short, with 19 bases between. Germline V CDR1 and CDR2: SGHDT, YYEEEE. This CDR3 is CASSLVGIGRYGGANVLTF. In DNA, the CDR3 is TGTGCCAGCAGCTTGGTGGGAATAGGGAGATACGGTGGGGCCAACGTCCTGACTTTC.

The rearrangement joins TRBV10-3 to TRBJ1-1, with unresolved D. The CDR3 has 13 residues. Trimming pared 2 bases from V and 5 bases from J, leaving 9 bases between. Germline V lookup: CDR1 ENHRY, CDR2 SYGVKD. CDR3 sequence: CAISELGGTEAFF. The CDR3, as DNA: TGTGCCATCAGTGAGCTGGGAGGGACTGAAGCTTTCTTT.

The CDR3 bases are TGTGCCAGCAGCTTGGCGGGGGGTAGCAATCAGCCCCAGCATTTT. Translation: CASSLAGGSNQPQHF. This rearrangement joins TRBV5-6 to TRBJ1-5; possible D gene TRBD1, 5 bases. Germline loops: CDR1 SGHDT, CDR2 YYEEEE. The CDR3 totals 15 residues. Trimming took off 0 bases at V and 0 bases at J, with 7 bases between the two ends.

The chain carries TRBV6-1 and TRBJ2-3, with 8 bases matching TRBD1. This CDR3 region has 14 residues. The germline V gene encodes CDR1 MNHNS and CDR2 SASEGT. V was pared by 11 bases and J by 1 base, with 8 bases of the junction left unmatched. DNA for the CDR3: TGTGCCTCCCTCCGGGACAGGCGCACAGATACGCAGTATTTT. This codes for CASLRDRRTDTQYF.